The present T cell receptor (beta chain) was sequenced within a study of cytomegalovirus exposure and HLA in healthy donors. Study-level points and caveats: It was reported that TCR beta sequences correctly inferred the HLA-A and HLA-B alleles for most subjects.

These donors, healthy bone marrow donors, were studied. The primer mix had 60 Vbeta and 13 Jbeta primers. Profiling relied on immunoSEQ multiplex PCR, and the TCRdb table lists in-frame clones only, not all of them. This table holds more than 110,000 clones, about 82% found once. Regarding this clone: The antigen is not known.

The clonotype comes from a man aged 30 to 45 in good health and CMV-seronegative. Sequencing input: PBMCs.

CDR3 DNA sequence: TGTGCCAGCAGCCTTGGCCAGGGGCCCTTATTCACAGATACGCAGTATTTT. Translation gives CASSLGQGPLFTDTQYF. The chain uses TRBV9 and TRBJ2-3, with a weak D call TRBD1 (6 bases). V shed 4 bases and J shed 2 bases, with 20 bases lying between them. CDR3 length equals 17 residues. Germline loops: CDR1 SGDLS, CDR2 YYNGEE.